The next 24 T cell receptor beta chains were all read from a single sample in a study of identical twins (dated by TCRdb to 2015 to 2016). Libraries were constructed by 5' RACE. TCRdb lists the instrument as Illumina HiSeq 2000. TCRdb applied fastp at Q25 and MiXCR to the public reads, then kept only in-frame beta chains. A single entry per CDR3 protein holds the most common genes and DNA from its merged rows. The sample table contains about 690,000 distinct CDR3 sequences; only one count was recorded for around 6.1% of them. The ten largest clones represent 1.5% to 2% of the sample. The source material was naive T cells sorted from blood. Per the publication, the cell subset or site label means: cells isolated with a human naive T-cell isolation kit. The receptors were gathered from a man between 18 and 29 years old in good health.

There are many counts of this clonotype. An end of the junction differs from the germline gene, which may be a read error. This chain connects TRBV12-3 or TRBV12-4 to TRBJ2-1; 7 nucleotides align to TRBD1. The CDR3 runs 12 residues. DNA of the CDR3: TGTGCCAGCAGCCAAGGGCCGGGACAGCCACTCTTC. Protein product: CASSQGPGQPLF.

This clonotype was counted at least ten times. The J gene is TRBJ1-1, the V gene TRBV7-9, with D possibly being TRBD1 (6 bases). Germline values: CDR1 SEHNR, CDR2 FQNEAQ (reference sequence). The V and J ends lost 5 bases and 1 base respectively, with 20 bases between them. The CDR3 has 17 residues. The CDR3 is CASSPVRGAKGNTEAFF. Written as DNA, the CDR3 is TGTGCCAGCAGCCCCGTTCGGGGGGCGAAAGGGAACACTGAAGCTTTCTTT.

This clonotype appeared many times. The gene calls are TRBV29-1 and TRBJ2-5; TRBD1 matches 7 bases. CDR1 and CDR2 (germline): SQVTM, ANQGSEA. Trimming cost V 4 bases and J 6 bases; bases outside gene matches: 8. This CDR3 region has 13 residues. CDR3 amino acids: CSVGLNRGQTQYF. The DNA of the CDR3 is TGCAGCGTTGGCCTGAACAGGGGACAGACCCAGTACTTC.

The CDR3 region has the DNA TGTGCCAGCAGTTACTCGACGGAGAGCTACGAGCAGTACTTC. The encoded protein is CASSYSTESYEQYF. The chain combines TRBV6-5 with TRBJ2-7, with D unresolved. CDR3 size: 14 residues. CDR1 is MNHEY, CDR2 SVGAGI, per germline. V gave up 0 bases and J gave up 3 bases, with 9 bases separating them.

This clonotype was found many times. This rearrangement joins TRBV6-5 to TRBJ2-1; no clear D. In germline, CDR1 is MNHEY, CDR2 SVGAGI. This CDR3 is built from 13 residues. V was trimmed by 2 bases and J by 15 bases, leaving 17 bases between them. In DNA form, the CDR3 reads TGTGCCAGCAGTTACAGTAAGGATGGGGATCCGTTCTTC. Translated, it gives CASSYSKDGDPFF.

The chain recombines TRBV6-2 or TRBV6-3 with TRBJ2-1; 13 nucleotides agree with TRBD2. Germline CDR1 and CDR2: MNHEY and SVGEGT. This CDR3 comprises 15 residues. V lost 6 bases and J lost 8; bases outside the gene matches: 7. The CDR3 here is CASSTGLAGRDEQFF. CDR3 DNA: TGTGCCAGCAGCACGGGACTAGCGGGACGCGATGAGCAGTTCTTC.

This clonotype came up many times. The V and J genes are TRBV7-2 and TRBJ2-1, with D perhaps matching TRBD2 (5 bases). Trimming stripped 5 bases from V and 7 bases from J, with 18 bases between. The CDR3 extends over 15 amino acids. Germline CDR1 and CDR2: SGHTA and FQGNSA. The DNA for the CDR3 is TGTGCCAGCAGCGCTGTCGGGGTCCGGAAGAATGAGCAGTTCTTC. Translation: CASSAVGVRKNEQFF.

This clonotype appeared many times. This sequence joins TRBV29-1 and TRBJ1-2; D is ambiguous. Germline lookup yields CDR1 SQVTM and CDR2 ANQGSEA. Trimming removed 5 bases from V and 2 bases from J, with 6 bases in between. The CDR3 runs to 11 residues. CDR3 DNA: TGCAGCGTTTCCCTAAACTATGGCTACACCTTC. This encodes CSVSLNYGYTF.

This clonotype was counted only a few times. The chain couples TRBV7-6 to TRBJ2-7, with 9 bases identical to TRBD2. CDR3 length: 16 residues. Trimming at V came to 9 bases and at J to 0 bases, leaving 12 bases not matched to a gene. Germline V gives CDR1 SGHVS, CDR2 FNYEAQ. The CDR3 loop is CASPAIAGVISYEQYV. The CDR3 DNA sequence: TGTGCCAGTCCCGCTATAGCGGGAGTTATCTCCTACGAGCAGTACGTC.

The chain couples TRBV5-1 to TRBJ2-1, with D perhaps matching TRBD1 or TRBD2 (5 bases each). V was shortened by 4 bases and J by 3 bases, with 17 bases between the two germline ends. Germline V gene sequence: CDR1 SGHRS, CDR2 YFSETQ. This CDR3 contains 16 residues. The chain's CDR3 is CASSPLVGPGYNEQFF. In DNA, the CDR3 is TGCGCCAGCAGCCCTCTTGTGGGACCCGGCTACAATGAGCAGTTCTTC. The complete variable domain, with remaining parts taken from reference TRBV5-1 and TRBJ2-1, reads KAGVTQTPRYLIKTRGQQVTLSCSPISGHRSVSWYQQTPGQGLQFLFEYFSETQRNKGNFPGRFSGRQFSNSRSEMNVSTLELGDSALYLCASSPLVGPGYNEQFFGPGTRLTVL.

This clonotype was seen repeatedly, ten times or more. The chain combines TRBV28 with TRBJ2-7; D is unresolved. V was pared by 4 bases and J by 3 bases, with 7 bases between. The CDR3 length is 12 residues. Germline V CDR1 and CDR2: MDHEN, SYDVKM. In DNA form, the CDR3 reads TGTGCCAGCAGTTCCGTTGGCTACGAGCAGTACTTC. This encodes CASSSVGYEQYF.

The V and J genes are TRBV18 and TRBJ2-3; no clear D. The CDR3 sequence is 13 residues long. Between the trimmed V and J ends, which lost 0 bases and 4 bases, there was a span of 5 bases. Germline CDR1 reads KGHSH; CDR2 reads LQKENI. CDR3 amino acids: CASSPPWADTQYF. The CDR3, as DNA: TGTGCCAGCTCACCACCGTGGGCAGATACGCAGTATTTT.

The V gene is TRBV5-1, the J gene TRBJ1-1, with D possibly matching TRBD1 (5 bases). This CDR3 is built from 11 residues. V was shortened by 9 bases and J by 5 bases, with 11 bases between the two germline ends. Germline values: CDR1 SGHRS, CDR2 YFSETQ. The CDR3 here is CAIGGGTEAFF. The CDR3 coding sequence is TGCGCCATCGGGGGGGGGACTGAAGCTTTCTTT.

This clonotype was counted at least ten times. The rearrangement uses TRBV11-2 and TRBJ2-5, with 7 bases aligning to TRBD1. The CDR3 is 14 residues long. After removal of 3 bases from V and 3 bases from J, the junction contained 4 bases not matched to a gene. CDR1 is SGHAT, CDR2 FQNNGV, per germline. In DNA form, the CDR3 reads TGTGCCAGCAGCTTTAACAGGGGCGAAGAGACCCAGTACTTC. As protein: CASSFNRGEETQYF.

This clonotype was detected a few times. The CDR3 DNA reads TGTGCCAGCAGCCCCTACCTCGGGACGGCTACGAACACTGAAGCTTTCTTT. Translated: CASSPYLGTATNTEAFF. The chain links TRBV3-1 to TRBJ1-1, with D perhaps matching TRBD1 (5 bases). Germline values: CDR1 LGHDT, CDR2 YNNKEL (reference sequence). Between the trimmed V and J ends, which lost 4 bases and 1 base, there was a span of 19 bases. The CDR3 is 17 residues long.

This clonotype was observed at least ten times. The rearrangement uses TRBV12-3 or TRBV12-4 and TRBJ1-5, with D perhaps matching TRBD1 (5 bases). V lost 2 bases and J 5 bases, leaving 10 bases between the germline ends. The CDR3 extends over 14 amino acids. In DNA form, the CDR3 reads TGTGCCAGCAGTTTAATGGGGGTTTATCAGCCCCAGCATTTT. Protein product: CASSLMGVYQPQHF.

As concerns this clonotype: Being one base from a much bigger clone, this may be a read error. The missing conserved phenylalanine or tryptophan at the end of this CDR3 makes a read error likely. V and J are TRBV14 and TRBJ2-2, with unresolved D. CDR3 length: 15 amino acids. CDR1 and CDR2 from the germline V gene are SGHDN and FVKESK. Trimming removed 1 base at V and 7 bases at J, with 13 bases between. CDR3 sequence (DNA): TGTGCCAGCAGCCAAGCCTGGGCCGAGAACGGGGAGCTGTTTGTT. Amino acid sequence: CASSQAWAENGELFV.

The chain has TRBV7-8 and TRBJ2-1; 15 nucleotides line up with TRBD2. With V trimmed by 0 bases and J by 8 bases, 8 bases remained unmatched. The germline CDR1 and CDR2 sequences are SGHVS and FQNEAQ. This CDR3 is built from 18 residues. CDR3 in DNA: TGTGCCAGCAGCTTAGCACGGACTAGCGGGAGGGTAGTGGATGAGCAGTTCTTC. It specifies CASSLARTSGRVVDEQFF. Looking up the rest from reference TRBV7-8 and TRBJ2-1 gives the full variable domain: GAGVSQSPRYKVAKRGQDVALRCDPISGHVSLFWYQQALGQGPEFLTYFQNEAQLDKSGLPSDRFFAERPEGSVSTLKIQRTQQEDSAVYLCASSLARTSGRVVDEQFFGPGTRLTVL.

This clonotype occurred a few times. The CDR3 reads CSARIRIPQLNTGELFF. Written as DNA, the CDR3 is TGCAGTGCTAGAATCCGGATTCCCCAGCTGAACACCGGGGAGCTGTTTTTT. The chain is built from TRBV20-1 and TRBJ2-2; no clear D. CDR1 and CDR2 (germline): DFQATT, SNEGSKA (reference sequence). The CDR3 runs 17 residues. V was cut by 2 bases and J by 1 base, with 17 bases left in between.

The chain has TRBV7-9 and TRBJ1-1; D call uncertain. Trimming stripped 9 bases from V and 3 bases from J, with 14 bases between. CDR3 length equals 13 residues. In germline, CDR1 is SEHNR, CDR2 FQNEAQ (reference sequence). Written as DNA, the CDR3 is TGTGCCAGTCGGCCTACCCCTGACACTGAAGCTTTCTTT. Translated: CASRPTPDTEAFF.

This chain uses TRBV5-1 with TRBJ2-2; 10 bases agree with TRBD2. The CDR3 length is 16 residues. Germline trimming cut 2 bases from V and 3 bases from J; bases unmatched to any gene: 4. Germline V gene sequence: CDR1 SGHRS, CDR2 YFSETQ. DNA for the CDR3: TGCGCCAGCAGCTTCGGGACTAGCGACTACACCGGGGAGCTGTTTTTT. This codes for CASSFGTSDYTGELFF.

This clonotype was seen repeatedly, ten times or more. CDR3 DNA sequence: TGTGCCAGCAGTTATCTAGCGGGAGGTTCAGATACGCAGTATTTT. Translating it yields CASSYLAGGSDTQYF. The V call is TRBV27, the J call TRBJ2-3, with 11 bases aligning to TRBD2. CDR3 length: 15 amino acids. Germline V lookup: CDR1 MNHEY, CDR2 SMNVEV (reference sequence). The trim removed 4 bases at V and 4 bases at J, leaving 4 bases unmatched.

This clonotype was observed a handful of times. V gene TRBV4-1 combines with J gene TRBJ2-3, with D possibly being TRBD1 or TRBD2 (5 bases each). CDR3 size: 16 residues. The V end was cut by 4 bases, the J end by 4 bases, with 18 bases between. Germline lookup yields CDR1 MGHRA and CDR2 YSYEKL. CDR3 protein: CASSPWDGSRPDTQYF. CDR3 coding DNA: TGCGCCAGCAGCCCCTGGGACGGGTCGCGGCCAGATACGCAGTATTTT.

This rearrangement joins TRBV20-1 to TRBJ1-5, with 12 positions matching TRBD1. Trimming took 6 bases from V and 0 from J; bases not matched to a gene: 6. Germline CDR1 and CDR2: DFQATT and SNEGSKA (reference sequence). The CDR3 is made up of 16 amino acids. CDR3 sequence (DNA): TGCAGTGCAGGGGGACAGGGGGCTCCTAGCAATCAGCCCCAGCATTTT. It encodes CSAGGQGAPSNQPQHF.